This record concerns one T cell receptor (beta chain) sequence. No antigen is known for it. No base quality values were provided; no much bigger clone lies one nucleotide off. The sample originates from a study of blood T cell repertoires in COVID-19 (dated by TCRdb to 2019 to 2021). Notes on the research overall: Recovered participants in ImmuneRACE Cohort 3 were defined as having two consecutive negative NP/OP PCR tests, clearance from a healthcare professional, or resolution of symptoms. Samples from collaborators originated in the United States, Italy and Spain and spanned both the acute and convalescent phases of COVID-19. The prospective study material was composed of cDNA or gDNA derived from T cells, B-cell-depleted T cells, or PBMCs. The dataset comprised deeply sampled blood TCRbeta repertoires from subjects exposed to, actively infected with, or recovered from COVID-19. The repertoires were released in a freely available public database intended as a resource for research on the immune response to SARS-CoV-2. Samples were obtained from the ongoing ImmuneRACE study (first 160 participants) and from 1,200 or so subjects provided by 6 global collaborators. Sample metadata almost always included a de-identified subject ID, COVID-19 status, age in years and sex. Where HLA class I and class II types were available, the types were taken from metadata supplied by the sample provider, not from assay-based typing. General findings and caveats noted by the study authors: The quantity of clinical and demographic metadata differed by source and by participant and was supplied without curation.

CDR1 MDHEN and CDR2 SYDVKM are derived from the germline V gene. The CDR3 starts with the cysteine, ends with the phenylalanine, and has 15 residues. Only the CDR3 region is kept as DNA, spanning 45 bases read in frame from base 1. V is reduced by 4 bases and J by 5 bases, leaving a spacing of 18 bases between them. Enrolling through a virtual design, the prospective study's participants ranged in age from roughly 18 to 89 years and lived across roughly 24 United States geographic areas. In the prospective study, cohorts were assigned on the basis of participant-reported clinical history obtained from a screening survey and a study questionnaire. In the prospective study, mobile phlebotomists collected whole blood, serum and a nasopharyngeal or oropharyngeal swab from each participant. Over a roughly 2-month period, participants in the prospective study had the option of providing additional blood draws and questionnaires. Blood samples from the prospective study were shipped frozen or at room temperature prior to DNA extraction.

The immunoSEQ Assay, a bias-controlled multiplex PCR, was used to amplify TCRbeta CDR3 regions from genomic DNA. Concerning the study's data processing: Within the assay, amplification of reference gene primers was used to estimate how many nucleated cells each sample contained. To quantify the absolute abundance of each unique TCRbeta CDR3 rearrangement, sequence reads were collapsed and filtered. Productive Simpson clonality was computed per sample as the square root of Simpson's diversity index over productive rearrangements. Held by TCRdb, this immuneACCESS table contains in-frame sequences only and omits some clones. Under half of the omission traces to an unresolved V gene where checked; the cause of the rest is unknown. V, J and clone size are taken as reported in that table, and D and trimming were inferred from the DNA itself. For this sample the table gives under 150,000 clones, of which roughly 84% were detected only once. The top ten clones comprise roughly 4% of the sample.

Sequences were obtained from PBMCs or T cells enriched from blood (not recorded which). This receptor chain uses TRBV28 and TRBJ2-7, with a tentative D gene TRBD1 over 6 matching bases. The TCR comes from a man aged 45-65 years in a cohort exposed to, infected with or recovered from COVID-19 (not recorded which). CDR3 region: CASSYTNREKNEQYF. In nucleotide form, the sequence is TGTGCCAGCAGTTACACTAACAGGGAAAAGAACGAGCAGTACTTC.